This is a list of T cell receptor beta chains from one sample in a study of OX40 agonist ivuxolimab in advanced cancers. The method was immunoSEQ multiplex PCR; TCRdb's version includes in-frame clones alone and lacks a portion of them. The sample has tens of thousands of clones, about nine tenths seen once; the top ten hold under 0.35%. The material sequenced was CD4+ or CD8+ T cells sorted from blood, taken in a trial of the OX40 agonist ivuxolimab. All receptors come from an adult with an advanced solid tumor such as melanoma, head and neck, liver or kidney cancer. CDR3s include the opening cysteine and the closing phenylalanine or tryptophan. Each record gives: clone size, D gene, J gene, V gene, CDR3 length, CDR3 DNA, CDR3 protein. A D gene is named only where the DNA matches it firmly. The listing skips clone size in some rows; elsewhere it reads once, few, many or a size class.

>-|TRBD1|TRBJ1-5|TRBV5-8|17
TGTGCCAGCAGCTCAGGGAGACAGGGACTTAGCAATCAGCCCCAGCATTTT
CASSSGRQGLSNQPQHF
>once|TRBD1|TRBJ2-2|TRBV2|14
TGTGCCAGCAGGCAGACAGGGTCGGTCGGGGAGCTGTTTTTT
CASRQTGSVGELFF
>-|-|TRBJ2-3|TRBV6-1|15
TGTGCCAGCAGTGCCCTCTTTAATCCGGCAGATACGCAGTATTTT
CASSALFNPADTQYF
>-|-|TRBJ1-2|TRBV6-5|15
TGTGCCAGCAGTTCGTCAGGGCCAGGGGACTATGGCTACACCTTC
CASSSSGPGDYGYTF
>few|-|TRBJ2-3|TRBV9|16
TGTGCCAGCAGCGTAGGTCACCGATTGAGCACAGATACGCAGTATTTT
CASSVGHRLSTDTQYF
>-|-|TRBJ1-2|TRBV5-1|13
TGCGCCAGCAGCTTACAGTCCAACTATGGCTACACCTTC
CASSLQSNYGYTF
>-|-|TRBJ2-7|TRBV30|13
TGTGCCTGGACTACGGACACATACTACGAGCAGTACTTC
CAWTTDTYYEQYF
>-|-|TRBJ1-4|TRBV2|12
TGTGCCAGTGGCGTCGGGGGAGGCGATCTGTTTTTT
CASGVGGGDLFF
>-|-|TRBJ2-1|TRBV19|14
TGTGCCAGTAGTACACTACAGAGTTGGAATGAGCAGTTCTTC
CASSTLQSWNEQFF
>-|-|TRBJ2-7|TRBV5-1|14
TGCGCCAGCAGCGTGGGGCTAGCGAGTCACGAGCAGTACTTC
CASSVGLASHEQYF
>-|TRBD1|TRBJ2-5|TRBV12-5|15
TGTGCTAGTGGTTTGGGTGTACAGGGGGCAGAGACCCAGTACTTC
CASGLGVQGAETQYF
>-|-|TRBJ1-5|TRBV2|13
TGTGCCAGCAGTGCAGAGAGCAATCAGCCCCAGCATTTT
CASSAESNQPQHF
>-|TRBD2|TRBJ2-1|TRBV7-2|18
TGTGCCAGCAGCTCCGGGACTAGCGGGAGTTTCGTCGTGAATGAGCAGTTCTTC
CASSSGTSGSFVVNEQFF
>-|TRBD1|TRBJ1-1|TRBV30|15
TGTGCCTGGAGTGTACGGACAGGGTCTTACACTGAAGCTTTCTTT
CAWSVRTGSYTEAFF
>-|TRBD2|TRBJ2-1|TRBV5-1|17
TGCGCCAGCAGCCAGAGCGGGACTAGCGGGCAGTACAATGAGCAGTTCTTC
CASSQSGTSGQYNEQFF
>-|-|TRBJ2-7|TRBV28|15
TGTGCCAGCAGCCCCTCAATTCAGCGCGACTACGAGCAGTACTTC
CASSPSIQRDYEQYF
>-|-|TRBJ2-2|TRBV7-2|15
TGTGCCAGCAGCTTAGATGGGACACTCACCGGGGAGCTGTTTTTT
CASSLDGTLTGELFF
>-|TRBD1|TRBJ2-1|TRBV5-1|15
TGCGCCAGCAGCTTGTACAGGGGGCTCTACAATGAGCAGTTCTTC
CASSLYRGLYNEQFF
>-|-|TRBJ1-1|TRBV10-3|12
TGTGCCATCAGTGATAGGGGCACTGAAGCTTTCTTT
CAISDRGTEAFF
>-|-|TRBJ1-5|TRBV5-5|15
TGTGCCAGCAGCTTGCGGGGTTCTAGCAATCAGCCCCAGCATTTT
CASSLRGSSNQPQHF
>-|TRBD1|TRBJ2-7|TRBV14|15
TGTGCCAGCAGCCAGACAGGGGTGATCTCCTACGAGCAGTACTTC
CASSQTGVISYEQYF
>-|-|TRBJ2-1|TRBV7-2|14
TGTGCCAGCCGGGGGTTGGGGCCCTACAATGAGCAGTTCTTC
CASRGLGPYNEQFF
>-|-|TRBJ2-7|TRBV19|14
TGTGCCAGTAGTATAGCGCCAGGGGCCTACGAGCAGTACTTC
CASSIAPGAYEQYF
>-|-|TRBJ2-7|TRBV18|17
TGTGCCAGCTCCCCAACGGGTCCGGGACACACCACCTACGAGCAGTACTTC
CASSPTGPGHTTYEQYF
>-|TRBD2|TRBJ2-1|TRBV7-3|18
TGTGCCAGCAGCTCCGTCCCGGGACTAGCGGGAGGGAACAATGAGCAGTTCTTC
CASSSVPGLAGGNNEQFF
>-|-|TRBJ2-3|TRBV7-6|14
TGTGCCAGCAGCTTAGTACCAGAAGCAGATACGCAGTATTTT
CASSLVPEADTQYF
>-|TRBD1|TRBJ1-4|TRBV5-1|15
TGCGCCAGCAGGTGGGACAGAGGGCCTAATGAAAAACTGTTTTTT
CASRWDRGPNEKLFF
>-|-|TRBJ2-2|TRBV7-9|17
TGTGCCAGCAGCTTGGGCCCTCAGGTCCTATCTACCGGGGAGCTGTTTTTT
CASSLGPQVLSTGELFF
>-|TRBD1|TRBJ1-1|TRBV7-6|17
TGTGCCAGCAGCTTAGCACCCGGGACAGGGGGCTTCACTGAAGCTTTCTTT
CASSLAPGTGGFTEAFF
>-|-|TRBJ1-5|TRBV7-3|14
TGTGCCAGCAGCTTAGATCGAGGGAGTCAGCCCCAGCATTTT
CASSLDRGSQPQHF
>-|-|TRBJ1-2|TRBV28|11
TGTGCCAGCAGTGAGTTCTATGGCTACACCTTC
CASSEFYGYTF
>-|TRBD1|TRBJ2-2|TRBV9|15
TGTGCCAGCAACCAAGACAGGGCGGGCACCGGGGAGCTGTTTTTT
CASNQDRAGTGELFF
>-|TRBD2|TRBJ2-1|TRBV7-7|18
TGTGCCAGCAGCTTATCCCTCACTAGCGGGAGCGAATACAATGAGCAGTTCTTC
CASSLSLTSGSEYNEQFF
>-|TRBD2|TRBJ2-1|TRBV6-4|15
TGTGCCAGCAGTGGGAGGGCGGGAGGTAACAATGAGCAGTTCTTC
CASSGRAGGNNEQFF
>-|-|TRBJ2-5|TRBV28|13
TGTGCCAGCAGCCCGGGACCGGGAGTTACCCAGTACTTC
CASSPGPGVTQYF
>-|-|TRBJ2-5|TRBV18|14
TGTGCCAGCTCACAGGCCCTAACGGGGGAGACCCAGTACTTC
CASSQALTGETQYF
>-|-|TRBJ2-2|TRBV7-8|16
TGTGCCAGCAGCTTAGAGACAGGCCAAAGCACCGGGGAGCTGTTTTTT
CASSLETGQSTGELFF
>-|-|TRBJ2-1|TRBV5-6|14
TGTGCCAGCAGACGGAAACCCGGGAGCAATGAGCAGTTCTTC
CASRRKPGSNEQFF
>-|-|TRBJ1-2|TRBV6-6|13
TGTGCCAGCAGTCTCTCGGATAGCTATGGCTACACCTTC
CASSLSDSYGYTF
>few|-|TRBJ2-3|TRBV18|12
TGTGCCAGCTCCCCAGATACAGATACGCAGTATTTT
CASSPDTDTQYF
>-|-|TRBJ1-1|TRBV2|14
TGTGCCAGCAGTGAATTGACAGTGAACACTGAAGCTTTCTTT
CASSELTVNTEAFF
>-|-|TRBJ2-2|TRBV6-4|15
TGTGCCAGCAGTGCGTCTTGGGGTGGCACCGGGGAGCTGTTTTTT
CASSASWGGTGELFF
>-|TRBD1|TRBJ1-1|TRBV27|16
TGTGCCAGCAGTTTGACAACAGGGGGTTCGTACACTGAAGCTTTCTTT
CASSLTTGGSYTEAFF
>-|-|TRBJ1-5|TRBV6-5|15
TGTGCCAGCATGGTCACCAAGTGGGGCAATCAGCCCCAGCATTTT
CASMVTKWGNQPQHF
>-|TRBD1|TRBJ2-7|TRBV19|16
TGTGCCAGTAGTGGCCGGGACAGGGGTTCGGGGGAGAAACAGTACTTC
CASSGRDRGSGEKQYF
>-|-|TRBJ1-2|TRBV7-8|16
TGTGCCAGCAGCCCCAGTCAGGTGGTTTCTAACTATGGCTACACCTTC
CASSPSQVVSNYGYTF
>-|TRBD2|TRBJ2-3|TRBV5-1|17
TGCGCCAGCAGCTTGGTAGTTGTAGCGGGAGGCACAGATACGCAGTATTTT
CASSLVVVAGGTDTQYF
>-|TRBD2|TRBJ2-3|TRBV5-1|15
TGCGCCAGCAGCGCAGCCGGGACTAACACAGATACGCAGTATTTT
CASSAAGTNTDTQYF
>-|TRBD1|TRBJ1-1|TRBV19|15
TGTGCCACCAAGAGCCGGGACAGGGGAAGCACTGAAGCTTTCTTT
CATKSRDRGSTEAFF
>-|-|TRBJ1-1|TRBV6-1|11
TGTGCCAGCAGTGACCCTGGTGAAGCTTTCTTT
CASSDPGEAFF
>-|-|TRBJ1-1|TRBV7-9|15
TGTGCCAGCAGCTTAGCGACAGGCCTAACGACTGAAGCTTTCTTT
CASSLATGLTTEAFF
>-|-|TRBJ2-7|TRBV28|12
TGTGCCACCACGGGACTGGGGTACGAGCAGTACTTC
CATTGLGYEQYF
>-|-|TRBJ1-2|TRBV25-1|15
TGTGCCAGCAGTGGGGATTATACGGGGCTTGGTGGCTACACCTTC
CASSGDYTGLGGYTF
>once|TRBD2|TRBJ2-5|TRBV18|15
TGTGCCAGCTCACCAGAACTAGCGGGTGTGGAGACCCAGTACTTC
CASSPELAGVETQYF
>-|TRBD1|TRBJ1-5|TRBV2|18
TGTGCCAGCAGTGACTCCGGGACAGGGTTTTATAGCAATCAGCCCCAGCATTTT
CASSDSGTGFYSNQPQHF
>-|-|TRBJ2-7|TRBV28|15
TGTGCCAGCACCACACTTAATTTCGGCTCCTACGAGCAGTACTTC
CASTTLNFGSYEQYF